The rows below give T cell receptor beta chains drawn from one sample of a study of T cell responses to AZD1222 COVID-19 vaccine. Data came from immunoSEQ multiplex PCR; TCRdb stores just in-frame clones and leaves some out. The data contain around 130,000 clones, around nine tenths of them singletons. The sample here was peripheral blood, taken 28 days after the second AZD1222 dose. The origin of the receptors is an adult who received the AZD1222 COVID-19 vaccine. Both conserved end residues are part of each CDR3. The order of the fields is J gene, V gene, D gene, clone size, CDR3 DNA, CDR3 protein. D genes are given only for firm matches. The size entry is marked missing in some rows and otherwise reads once, few, many or a size class.

J: TRBJ2-2; V: TRBV4-3; D: NA; size: NA; DNA: TGCGCCAGCAGTATGGAGCGACGGACCGGGGAGCTGTTTTTT; CDR3: CASSMERRTGELFF
J: TRBJ2-3; V: TRBV5-4; D: TRBD1; size: NA; DNA: TGTGCCAGCAGGATGGACAGGGGGCGGAGAGATACGCAGTATTTT; CDR3: CASRMDRGRRDTQYF
J: TRBJ1-6; V: TRBV6-5; D: NA; size: NA; DNA: TGTGCCAGCAGTAGGACACGAGCCCTCCACTTT; CDR3: CASSRTRALHF
J: TRBJ2-7; V: TRBV11-2; D: NA; size: NA; DNA: TGTGCCAGCAGCTCGATGACAGATCCCTACGAGCAGTACTTC; CDR3: CASSSMTDPYEQYF
J: TRBJ2-1; V: TRBV29-1; D: NA; size: NA; DNA: TGCAGCGTCCCAGATGGGGGCCATGAGCAGTTCTTC; CDR3: CSVPDGGHEQFF
J: TRBJ1-6; V: TRBV5-1; D: TRBD1; size: NA; DNA: TGCGCCAGCAGTTGGACAGGTCCCTCAGATTCACCCCTCCACTTT; CDR3: CASSWTGPSDSPLHF
J: TRBJ2-2; V: TRBV6-1; D: TRBD1; size: once; DNA: TGTGCCAGCAGTGAAAGGGGGCTAGTGAACTTGAACACCGGGGAGCTGTTTTTT; CDR3: CASSERGLVNLNTGELFF
J: TRBJ2-3; V: TRBV27; D: NA; size: NA; DNA: TGTGCCAGCAGTTTCCGGAAATTCGCGGGAATTAGCACAGATACGCAGTATTTT; CDR3: CASSFRKFAGISTDTQYF
J: TRBJ1-5; V: TRBV29-1; D: NA; size: NA; DNA: TGCAGCGCCGGGATTAGCAATCAGCCCCAGCATTTT; CDR3: CSAGISNQPQHF
J: TRBJ2-5; V: TRBV6-5; D: NA; size: NA; DNA: TGTGCCAGCACGAGGGGGGTGCATCGTGGGGAGACCCAGTACTTC; CDR3: CASTRGVHRGETQYF
J: TRBJ2-1; V: TRBV4-1; D: NA; size: NA; DNA: TGCGCCAGCAGCCAGAGGGCGGGGGCTACGATGGAAGAGCAGTTCTTC; CDR3: CASSQRAGATMEEQFF
J: TRBJ1-2; V: TRBV6-2/TRBV6-3; D: TRBD1; size: NA; DNA: TGTGCCAGCAGTGCGGGACAGCGTAACTATGGCTACACCTTC; CDR3: CASSAGQRNYGYTF
J: TRBJ2-5; V: TRBV28; D: NA; size: NA; DNA: TGTGCCAGCAGCCCTCAGACTAGTATCATGACCCAGTACTTC; CDR3: CASSPQTSIMTQYF
J: TRBJ2-7; V: TRBV9; D: NA; size: few; DNA: TGTGCCAGCAGCGTAGAGGGCACCGACTCCTACGAGCAGTACTTC; CDR3: CASSVEGTDSYEQYF
J: TRBJ2-7; V: TRBV11-2; D: TRBD1; size: NA; DNA: TGTGCCAGCAGCGGACTGACAGGGAAGGGCGAGCAGTACTTC; CDR3: CASSGLTGKGEQYF
J: TRBJ2-1; V: TRBV7-9; D: NA; size: once; DNA: TGTGCCAGCAGCTTAATTCTTGAGGGGCCCAATGAGCAGTTCTTC; CDR3: CASSLILEGPNEQFF
J: TRBJ1-1; V: TRBV5-1; D: NA; size: NA; DNA: TGCGCCAGCAGCTCAGTTAGCAGGGGCGACACTGAAGCTTTCTTT; CDR3: CASSSVSRGDTEAFF
J: TRBJ1-1; V: TRBV9; D: TRBD1; size: NA; DNA: TGTGCCAGCAGCGTAGGATTTTACAGGGGGGGCACTGAAGCTTTCTTT; CDR3: CASSVGFYRGGTEAFF
J: TRBJ2-3; V: TRBV5-1; D: NA; size: NA; DNA: TGCGCCAGCAGCTACTCGGGCCTTGGAGATACGCAGTATTTT; CDR3: CASSYSGLGDTQYF